This T cell receptor beta chain emerged from a study of cytomegalovirus exposure and HLA in healthy donors. About this clone itself: The antigen is unknown. One junction end does not reproduce the germline sequence, and a read error may be involved.

Whole-study results and caveats: The study carried out a later analysis of TCR beta sequences. It associated some 18,000 of them with specific HLA alleles at a false discovery rate of 0.05.

This CDR3 contains 14 residues. Per germline, CDR1 SEHNR and CDR2 FQNEAQ (reference sequence). The primer mix had 60 Vbeta and 13 Jbeta primers. Libraries were prepared by immunoSEQ multiplex PCR; TCRdb keeps only in-frame clonotypes and omits some of them. The sample yields hundreds of thousands of clones, approximately 79% seen once. Sequencing was done on a sample of PBMCs. The source of this sequence is a man in his late teens or twenties in good health and CMV-seronegative. The chain couples TRBV7-9 to TRBJ2-7, with a tentative D call TRBD2 (5 bases). DNA for the CDR3: TGTTCCAGCAGCTTAAGCGGTTACTCCTACGAGCAGTACTTC. Its protein is CSSSLSGYSYEQYF. The full variable domain, with the rest looked up from reference TRBV7-9 and TRBJ2-7, is DTGVSQNPRHKITKRGQNVTFRCDPISEHNRLYWYRQTLGQGPEFLTYFQNEAQLEKSRLLSDRFSAERPKGSFSTLEIQRTEQGDSAMYLCSSSLSGYSYEQYFGPGTRLTVT.